The subject of this entry is one TCR beta chain. Its antigen is undetermined. This sample stems from a study of T cells expressing NK-cell markers. Study-wide background: Sorted CD3+CD56+NKG2C+, CD3+CD56+NKG2C- and CD3+CD56-NKG2C+ T-cell subsets were beta-chain profiled. HCMV serostatus: most of the eight sequenced donors positive, one negative.

Study observations and caveats: Roughly 6 donors showed dominant NKG2C+ clonotypes comprising roughly 1.0-7.0% of their CD8+ T cells.

TCRdb reprocessed the 5' RACE reads; each CDR3 protein has one entry and no DNA is given. This listing includes 20,000 or so distinct CDR3 sequences. This CDR3 contains 14 residues. Germline V gives CDR1 PRHDT, CDR2 FYEKMQ (reference sequence). The chain has TRBV13 and TRBJ2-7; the TCRdb D gene call, TRBD1, has no DNA to confirm it. The TCR was taken from a man aged 18 to 69 in good health. The sequenced sample consisted of blood T cells: a sorted CD56 or NKG2C T cell subset, CD4+ or CD8+ T cells, or bulk PBMC T cells (not recorded which). This chain's CDR3 is CASSGRDRGHEQYF.